Below are 16 T cell receptor beta chains sequenced from a single sample in a study of T-cell memory formation after mild COVID-19. TCRdb re-called the 5' RACE reads through MiXCR, storing one row per CDR3 protein. The repertoire consists of a few hundred thousand distinct CDR3 sequences, with roughly a tenth occurring once and the leading ten covering 2.5% to 3.5%. Sequencing input: PBMCs or a T cell subset sorted from them (not recorded which). Receptor source: a man younger than 35 who had mild COVID-19 (a few samples of this study predate the infection). Cell type and time point are not known.

The sample holds a few counts of this clonotype. The chain joins TRBV20-1 to TRBJ2-5; TRBD2 might be the D (5 bases). This CDR3 has 14 amino acids. V lost 3 bases, J lost 5 bases, and 16 bases lay in between. Germline CDR1 DFQATT, CDR2 SNEGSKA (reference sequence). The CDR3 DNA is TGCAGTGCTAGCCGCCCAGAGGAGGTCGAGACCCAGTACTTC. Its translation: CSASRPEEVETQYF.

This chain connects TRBV7-2 to TRBJ1-1; D is undetermined. The CDR3 is made up of 15 amino acids. CDR1 is SGHTA and CDR2 is FQGNSA in the germline V gene. Trimming took 2 bases from V and 4 from J, leaving 14 bases between them. CDR3 sequence reads: CASSLLTYWGTEAFF. CDR3 sequence (DNA): TGTGCCAGCAGCTTACTAACTTACTGGGGCACTGAAGCTTTCTTT.

This clonotype was counted between two and nine times. This chain joins TRBV6-5 and TRBJ1-1; D call uncertain. V lost 11 bases and J lost 2, with 9 bases in between. Germline V lookup: CDR1 MNHEY, CDR2 SVGAGI. The CDR3 loop spans 11 amino acids. DNA of the CDR3: TGTGCCTGCTGGGGTAACACTGAAGCTTTCTTT. Translated, it gives CACWGNTEAFF.

V is TRBV5-1 and J is TRBJ2-3, with 14 bases lining up with TRBD2. Looked up from germline, CDR1 is SGHRS and CDR2 is YFSETQ. V dropped 3 bases and J dropped 4; count of bases not matched to a gene: 4. The CDR3 extends over 16 amino acids. In DNA form, the CDR3 reads TGCGCCAGCAGCTGGACTAGCGGGGGGACATCAGATACGCAGTATTTT. Translating it yields CASSWTSGGTSDTQYF.

The rearrangement links TRBV7-9 to TRBJ2-7; D might be TRBD1 (6 bases). This CDR3 has 16 residues. CDR1 SEHNR and CDR2 FQNEAQ come from the germline V gene (reference sequence). V shed 1 base and J shed 2 bases, with 15 bases lying between them. CDR3 coding DNA: TGTGCCAGCAGCTTAGTTCCCCCAACAGGGACCTACGAGCAGTACGTC. Translating gives CASSLVPPTGTYEQYV.

This clonotype has at least ten counts. The chain's CDR3 is CASSELQGTIDTQYF. For the CDR3, the DNA is TGCGCCAGCAGCGAGCTACAGGGGACGATAGATACGCAGTATTTT. This chain uses TRBV5-1 with TRBJ2-3; TRBD1 agrees at 7 bases. Germline CDR1 is SGHRS and CDR2 is YFSETQ. The CDR3 runs 15 residues. V dropped 4 bases and J dropped 5; count of bases not matched to a gene: 10.

This sequence joins TRBV20-1 and TRBJ1-5; the D gene is possibly TRBD1 (5 bases). The CDR3 has 13 residues. CDR1 and CDR2 (germline): DFQATT, SNEGSKA (reference sequence). Trimming removed 6 bases from V and 4 bases from J, with 13 bases in between. The CDR3 is CSADPQGNQPQHF. CDR3 coding DNA: TGCAGTGCCGATCCTCAGGGAAATCAGCCCCAGCATTTT.

This clonotype was counted only a few times. This sequence joins TRBV15 and TRBJ2-2, with TRBD2 matching 10 bases. J gave up 0 bases and V 1 base, and 8 bases lay outside the gene matches. The CDR3 extends over 19 amino acids. Germline values: CDR1 LNHNV, CDR2 YYDKDF (reference sequence). CDR3 region: CATSRVPSGGTTNTGELFF. The DNA of the CDR3 is TGTGCCACCAGCAGAGTACCTAGCGGGGGCACTACGAACACCGGGGAGCTGTTTTTT.

This chain joins TRBV5-1 and TRBJ1-2; 7 bases map to TRBD1. The CDR3 consists of 17 residues. The ends lost 4 bases at V and 5 bases at J; junction bases unmatched: 17. CDR1 is SGHRS and CDR2 is YFSETQ in the germline V gene. The CDR3 loop is CASSRSSGTDLTYGYTF. CDR3 sequence (DNA): TGCGCCAGCAGCCGGAGTAGCGGGACAGACCTTACTTATGGCTACACCTTC.

This rearrangement joins TRBV6-2 or TRBV6-3 to TRBJ2-5; perhaps TRBD1 as D (6 bases). Germline lookup yields CDR1 MNHEY and CDR2 SVGEGT. The CDR3 contains 13 residues. V lost 10 bases and J 1 base, leaving 13 bases between the germline ends. In DNA, the CDR3 is TGTGCCACCGAAGGGGGACGCCAAGAGACCCAGTACTTC. This translates into CATEGGRQETQYF.

This clonotype was counted a few times. The chain combines TRBV5-1 with TRBJ2-1; D perhaps matches TRBD2 (7 bases). This CDR3 is 13 amino acids long. CDR1 is SGHRS and CDR2 is YFSETQ in the germline V gene. Trimming took off 5 bases at V and 8 bases at J, with 14 bases between the two ends. CDR3 in DNA: TGCGCCAGCAGGGGGGGGGCGTACGATGAGCAGTTCTTC. It codes for CASRGGAYDEQFF.

This clonotype was seen only a few times. The chain recombines TRBV7-2 with TRBJ2-2; D is unresolved. Trimming pared 4 bases from V and 2 bases from J, leaving 8 bases between. Germline V gene data show CDR1 as SGHTA and CDR2 as FQGNSA. The CDR3 is 14 amino acids. CDR3 nucleotide sequence: TGTGCCAGCAGCTATCAGATTAACACCGGGGAGCTGTTTTTT. This sequence encodes CASSYQINTGELFF.

This clonotype showed up many times. V and J are TRBV20-1 and TRBJ2-2; D is unresolved. The CDR3 runs 14 residues. The germline V gene encodes CDR1 DFQATT and CDR2 SNEGSKA (reference sequence). With 3 bases removed from V and 2 bases from J, the gap between germline ends came to 10 bases. CDR3 nucleotide sequence: TGCAGTGCTAGGAATCCCCAAAACACCGGGGAGCTGTTTTTT. Translated: CSARNPQNTGELFF.

This clonotype was detected ten times or more. CDR3: CASSAGQLSGNTIYF. The CDR3 DNA reads as TGTGCCAGCAGCGCGGGACAGCTCTCTGGAAACACCATATATTTT. The gene calls are TRBV6-5 and TRBJ1-3, with 7 bases matching TRBD1. The ends lost 6 bases at V and 0 bases at J; junction bases unmatched: 5. This CDR3 contains 15 residues. Germline-derived CDR1 and CDR2 are MNHEY and SVGAGI.

This clonotype came up a few times. The rearrangement uses TRBV7-9 and TRBJ2-5; possibly TRBD1 for D (6 bases). The CDR3 runs 13 residues. Trimming pared 2 bases from V and 4 bases from J, leaving 8 bases between. Germline lookup yields CDR1 SEHNR and CDR2 FQNEAQ (reference sequence). The CDR3 DNA is TGTGCCAGCAGCTTACCAGGGGTAGAGACCCAGTACTTC. Protein: CASSLPGVETQYF.

Many counts were recorded for this clonotype. The genes are TRBV4-2 and TRBJ2-5, with 8 bases fitting TRBD2. The germline CDR1 and CDR2 sequences are LGHNA and YNFKEQ. The CDR3 consists of 15 residues. The junction had 4 bases not matched to a gene; V was cut back by 0 bases and J by 4 bases. CDR3 in amino acids: CASSQDSGGVETQYF. In nucleotides, the CDR3 is TGTGCCAGCAGCCAAGACTCCGGGGGGGTAGAGACCCAGTACTTC.